The TCR beta chain described here comes from a study of blood T cells in healthy people across ages. Notes on the study in general: While age rose, TCR beta diversity per million T cells dropped in a roughly linear way. When one million T cells were used, diversity estimates were thought to be underestimates.

V was pared by 2 bases and J by 3 bases, with 3 bases of the junction left unmatched. The length of the CDR3 is 14 residues. There are many counts of this clonotype. The antigen remains undetermined. A J-beta primer mix and a sample-barcoded 5' primer were used in a second PCR of about 6 to 12 cycles. MiXCR, applied by TCRdb to the 5' RACE reads, yields one record per CDR3 protein. The sample includes about 1.7 million distinct CDR3 sequences, approximately 30% of them seen just once. Sequences were obtained from blood. The chain is built from TRBV12-3 or TRBV12-4 and TRBJ1-2, with 7 bases that match TRBD1. This receptor was obtained from a young woman in good health. CDR3 nucleotides: TGTGCCAGCAGTTTACTGGGGACAGACTATGGCTACACCTTC. It is translated as CASSLLGTDYGYTF.